The TCR beta chain under discussion was sequenced for a study of shared clonotypes between healthy human individuals (dated by TCRdb to the early 2020s). About the study as a whole: The cohort included a few men and a couple of women between 18 and 49 years of age. Between about 0.9 and 9 billion PBMCs per donor were obtained by leukapheresis. To estimate repertoire size and how much clonotypes are shared between individuals, the study performed deep sequencing of blood TCR repertoires from about five healthy adults. For each donor, three plates each were used for CD4 naive and CD4 memory, two plates were used for CD8 naive, and one plate was used for CD8 memory. Different laboratories and diverse techniques were used to prepare libraries and sequence TCR repertoires, to increase sequencing depth and limit assay-specific biases. General study outcomes and caveats: Compared with non-shared clonotypes, the clonotypes found in all four sorted-subset donors had higher generation probabilities. Sampling was limited to blood, and TCR repertoires in tissue likely differ from TCR repertoires in blood. Even with the large sequencing depth, rarefaction of the sorted-subset datasets indicated that sequencing was incomplete. Estimated clonotype richness was generally larger for naive than for memory subsets. Because the study included only a small number of donors, the genetic and exposure-history diversity represented was limited. Approximately 5% of naive CD4, 3.5% of naive CD8, 2.3% of memory CD4, and less than 0.45% of memory CD8 clonotypes were shared across several donors. Pairwise subsampling indicated that sequencing depth was expected to affect the degree of clonotype sharing among donors.

Of note for this clone: Its antigen specificity is not known. No much larger clone is present one base from it, and per-base qualities are unavailable.

The donors were healthy, HIV-negative adults who had no recently reported acute infections or vaccinations. Only Caucasian adults living in Nashville, Tennessee, USA were represented among the donors. Magnetic negative selection was used to enrich CD4+ T cells, after which naive cells were positively selected on CD45RA and the negative fraction became the memory subset. After blood collection by leukapheresis, PBMCs were isolated using Ficoll-Histopaque density gradient centrifugation and then cryopreserved in the vapor phase of liquid nitrogen. Analytical flow cytometry was used to check the purity and quantity of each magnetically sorted T cell population. From each sorted fraction, genomic DNA was isolated and quantified by UV absorbance on a Nanodrop 2000c. Using the deep immunoSEQ assay, multiplex PCR amplified TCR CDR3 regions from genomic DNA. Genomic DNA extracted from each cell subset was distributed evenly over all wells of several immunoSEQ 96-well plates, and each plate served as one replicate. For sorted subsets, each replicate PCR was loaded with 200 ng genomic DNA, equivalent to about 33,000 T cell genomes. Purified libraries were quantified with a Qubit 3.0 fluorometer, sized on a Bioanalyzer 2100, and re-quantified with the KAPA Library Quantification kit. Each immunoSEQ 96-well plate was sequenced on its own single-read 150-cycle Illumina NextSeq 550 flow cell. Processing in the source paper ran as follows. Because the immunoSEQ output held only junctional sequences and lacked quality scores, the filtering could not match the filtering applied to full-length reads. Sequences were annotated with PyIR, a Python wrapper for IgBLAST v1.9, using IMGT germline references to assign V/J genes and CDR3. Reads were removed for weak V/J assignments (E-value above 1e-6), missing CDR3, stop codons, out-of-frame junctions, or ambiguous translated residues. V3J clonotypes were defined as sequences sharing the same inferred V gene, J gene, and CDR3 amino acid sequence. Percentage overlap between repertoires was calculated by dividing the number of shared unique clonotypes by the size of the smaller repertoire. Repertoire richness was assessed with RTK rarefaction, the Chao1 estimator, and Recon v2.1 estimates of unobserved clonotypes. Generation probabilities for all TCRbeta clonotypes obtained by the gDNA method from a few donors were computed using OLGA. As stored in TCRdb, this immuneACCESS dataset retains in-frame rearrangements with V and J assigned. A fraction of the clones does not appear; measured against another copy, unresolved V genes explain less than half of the discrepancy, and the remainder lacks a known reason. For V, J and clone size, that table is used; D and trimming come from the DNA. This sample comprises millions of clones, around 90% of them detected only once. Around 0.14% of the sample is held by the ten biggest clonotypes.

There are 14 amino acids in the CDR3, from cysteine to phenylalanine inclusive. Just CDR3 DNA is preserved here, 42 bases in frame from base 1. V is pared back by 4 bases and J by 5 bases, with 10 bases lying between the germline termini. For CDR1 and CDR2, the germline V gene (reference sequence) lists SGHNT and YYREEE. The sequencing input was naive CD4+ T cells sorted from blood. The intended sense of this specimen's cell subset or site label: CD45RA+ positively selected. This receptor chain uses TRBV5-4 and TRBJ1-6; the D gene is perhaps TRBD1, from 6 matching bases. This sequence originates from a man between 18 and 35 years old in good health. The CDR3 here reads CASSMGADNSPLHF. Here is the DNA: TGTGCCAGCAGCATGGGGGCGGATAATTCACCCCTCCACTTT.